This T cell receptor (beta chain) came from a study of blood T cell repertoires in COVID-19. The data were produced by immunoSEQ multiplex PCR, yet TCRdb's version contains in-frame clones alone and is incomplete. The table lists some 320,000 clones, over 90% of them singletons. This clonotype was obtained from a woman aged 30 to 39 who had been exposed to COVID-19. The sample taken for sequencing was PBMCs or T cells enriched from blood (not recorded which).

The CDR3 loop is CASSVAQGLPDEQFF. In DNA, the CDR3 is TGTGCCAGCAGCGTAGCCCAGGGCCTGCCCGATGAGCAGTTCTTC. The chain recombines TRBV9 with TRBJ2-1; weak D call: TRBD1 (5 bases). This CDR3 has 15 residues. Germline V lookup: CDR1 SGDLS, CDR2 YYNGEE. V shed 0 bases and J shed 8 bases, with 15 bases lying between them.